This TCR beta chain was sequenced during a study of blood T cell repertoires in COVID-19. Study members were between roughly 18 and 90 years old and lived in approximately 25 US regions. TCRdb's copy holds only in-frame clones and misses some; the assay was immunoSEQ multiplex PCR. The table shows over 350,000 clones, with about nine tenths occurring only once. The specimen sequenced was PBMCs or T cells enriched from blood (not recorded which). The origin of this receptor is a woman aged 35 to 49 who had been exposed to COVID-19.

The CDR3 is CASSAGVKVEQYF. DNA of the CDR3: TGTGCCAGCAGTGCCGGGGTGAAGGTCGAGCAGTACTTC. This sequence joins TRBV28 and TRBJ2-7, with D tentatively TRBD2 (5 bases). This CDR3 has 13 residues. The V gene lost 5 bases and the J gene lost 6 bases, with 14 bases spanning the gap. The germline V gene has CDR1 MDHEN and CDR2 SYDVKM.